A single count supports the clone carrying this T cell receptor beta chain. This entry is derived from a study of cytomegalovirus exposure and HLA in healthy donors. PCR primers comprised 60 Vbeta and 13 Jbeta primers. Assay used: immunoSEQ multiplex PCR; TCRdb lists only in-frame clones, some missing. The profile covers over 150,000 clones, with over 80% appearing a single time and approximately 1.2% taken by the ten largest. J lost 8 bases, V lost 8 bases, and 9 bases had no gene match. Germline loops: CDR1 GTSNPN, CDR2 SVGIG (reference sequence). The CDR3 extends over 13 amino acids. This chain links TRBV30 with TRBJ1-6; TRBD1 agrees at 7 bases. This TCR was sampled from a boy aged 2 to 9 in good health and CMV-seronegative. Sample: PBMCs. The CDR3 DNA sequence: TGTGCCGCTGACAGGGAGATTGATTCACCCCTCCACTTT. Translation gives CAADREIDSPLHF.